The following is a T cell receptor (beta chain) sequence with its context. Its antigen is not identified. The sample originates from a study of T cell responses to AZD1222 COVID-19 vaccine. The study's findings and limits: Spike-specific TCR breadth rose after two AZD1222 doses, and depth rose as well. Recipients of AZD1222 seropositive at baseline numbered only 6 or 7. The CD4 TCRs associated with vaccination extended across spike and predominated at 160-218 and 743-854.

Sequenced by immunoSEQ multiplex PCR; TCRdb stores in-frame clones only, minus some. The table includes around 130,000 clones, 88% detected once. Germline values: CDR1 MNHNS, CDR2 SASEGT. CDR3 size: 19 residues. Losses at the gene ends were 4 bases for V and 4 bases for J; bases not matched to a gene: 15. This TCR was sampled from an adult who received the AZD1222 COVID-19 vaccine. The V and J genes are TRBV6-1 and TRBJ1-3; 11 bases line up with TRBD1. Sequencing used peripheral blood, obtained 28 days after the second AZD1222 dose. CDR3 sequence: CASSVLSGQGVSRGNTIYF. CDR3 bases: TGTGCCAGCAGTGTCCTTTCGGGACAGGGGGTTTCGAGGGGAAACACCATATATTTT.